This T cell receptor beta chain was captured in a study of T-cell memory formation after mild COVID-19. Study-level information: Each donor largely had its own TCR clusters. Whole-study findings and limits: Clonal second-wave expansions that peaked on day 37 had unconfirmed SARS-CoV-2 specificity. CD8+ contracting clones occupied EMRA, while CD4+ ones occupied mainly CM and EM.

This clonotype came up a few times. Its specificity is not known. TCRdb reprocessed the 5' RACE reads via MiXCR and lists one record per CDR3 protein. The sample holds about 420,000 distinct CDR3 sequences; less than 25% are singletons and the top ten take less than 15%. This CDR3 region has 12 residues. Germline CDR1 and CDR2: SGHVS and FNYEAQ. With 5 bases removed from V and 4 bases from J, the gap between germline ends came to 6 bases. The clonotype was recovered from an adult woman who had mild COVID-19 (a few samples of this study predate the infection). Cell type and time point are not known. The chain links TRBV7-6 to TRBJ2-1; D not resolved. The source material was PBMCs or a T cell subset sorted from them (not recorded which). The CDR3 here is CASSPRYNEQFF. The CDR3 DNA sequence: TGTGCCAGCAGCCCCAGATACAATGAGCAGTTCTTC. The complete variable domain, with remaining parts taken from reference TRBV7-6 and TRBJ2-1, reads GAGVSQSPRYKVTKRGQDVALRCDPISGHVSLYWYRQALGQGPEFLTYFNYEAQQDKSGLPNDRFSAERPEGSISTLTIQRTEQRDSAMYRCASSPRYNEQFFGPGTRLTVL.